These 2 T cell receptor beta chains share one sample of origin, sequenced in a study of identical twins. TCRdb redid the calling of the 5' RACE reads with MiXCR, one entry per CDR3 protein. This sample has hundreds of thousands of distinct CDR3 sequences, with roughly 20% found just once. A further study also used this sample, focusing on T cells expressing NK-cell markers.

Sample: PBMCs. The receptors derive from a woman aged 18-30 years in good health.

This clonotype has more than one count but fewer than ten. V and J are TRBV5-7 and TRBJ2-1; 7 bases align to TRBD2. TRBV5-7 is an open reading frame whose function is uncertain. J was trimmed by 3 bases and V by 2 bases; bases with no gene match: 8. This CDR3 comprises 16 residues. The CDR3 sequence is CASSFDTSDHYNEQFF. DNA for the CDR3: TGTGCCAGCAGCTTCGATACTAGCGACCACTACAATGAGCAGTTCTTC.

V is TRBV5-1 and J is TRBJ1-2; D remains unclear. V lost 4 bases, J lost 0 bases, and 7 bases lay in between. CDR3 size: 13 residues. Germline CDR1 is SGHRS and CDR2 is YFSETQ. The CDR3 DNA follows: TGCGCCAGCAGCGCTGGAACTAACTATGGCTACACCTTC. Translated, it gives CASSAGTNYGYTF.